This T cell receptor beta chain originates from a study of blood T cell repertoires in COVID-19. The protocol was immunoSEQ multiplex PCR, while the TCRdb copy is restricted to in-frame clones and leaves out a portion. This table has about 240,000 clones, roughly 77% appearing once. Germline CDR1 and CDR2: MNHEY and SVGAGI. The CDR3 is 12 amino acids. V dropped 6 bases and J dropped 3 bases, with 8 bases sitting between them. The chain has TRBV6-5 and TRBJ2-5; unclear D gene. This clonotype was sampled from a woman of 80 years or more with acute or convalescent COVID-19. What was sequenced was peripheral blood. The CDR3 DNA sequence: TGTGCCAGCAGCCGACAAAAAGAGACCCAGTACTTC. Its protein product is CASSRQKETQYF.